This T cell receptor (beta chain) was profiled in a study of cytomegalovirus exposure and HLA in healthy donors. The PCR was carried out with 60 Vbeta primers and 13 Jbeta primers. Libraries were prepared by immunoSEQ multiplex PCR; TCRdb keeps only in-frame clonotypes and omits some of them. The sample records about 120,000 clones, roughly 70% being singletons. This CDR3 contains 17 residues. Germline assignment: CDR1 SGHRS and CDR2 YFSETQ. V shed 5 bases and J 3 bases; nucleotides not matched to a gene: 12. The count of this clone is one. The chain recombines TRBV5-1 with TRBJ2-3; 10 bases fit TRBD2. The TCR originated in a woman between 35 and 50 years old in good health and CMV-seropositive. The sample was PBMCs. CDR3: CASSPLLAGVSTDTQYF. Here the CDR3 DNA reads TGCGCCAGCAGTCCTCTCCTAGCGGGAGTGAGTACAGATACGCAGTATTTT.